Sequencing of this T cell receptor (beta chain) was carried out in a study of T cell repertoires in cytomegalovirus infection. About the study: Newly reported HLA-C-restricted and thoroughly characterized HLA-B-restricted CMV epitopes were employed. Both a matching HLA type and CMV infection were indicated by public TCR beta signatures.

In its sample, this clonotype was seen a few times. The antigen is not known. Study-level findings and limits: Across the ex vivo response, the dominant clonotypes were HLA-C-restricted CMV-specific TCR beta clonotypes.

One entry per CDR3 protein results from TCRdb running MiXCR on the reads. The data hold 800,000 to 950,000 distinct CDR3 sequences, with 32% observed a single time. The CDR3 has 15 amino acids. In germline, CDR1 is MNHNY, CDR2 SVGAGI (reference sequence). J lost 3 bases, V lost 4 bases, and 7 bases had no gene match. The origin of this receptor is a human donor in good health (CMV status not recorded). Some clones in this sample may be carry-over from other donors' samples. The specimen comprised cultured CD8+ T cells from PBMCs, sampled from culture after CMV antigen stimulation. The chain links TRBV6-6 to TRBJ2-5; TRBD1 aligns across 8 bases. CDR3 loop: CASSSRQGLEETQYF. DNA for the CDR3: TGTGCCAGCAGTTCCCGACAGGGGCTGGAAGAGACCCAGTACTTC.